Below are 17 T cell receptor beta chains sequenced from a single sample in a study of shared clonotypes between healthy human individuals. TCRdb's copy holds only in-frame clones and misses some; the assay was immunoSEQ multiplex PCR. The sample has around 2,000,000 clones, approximately 94% seen once. Naive CD8 cells were CD45RO-negative, positively selected for CCR7, excluding terminally differentiated effector memory CD45RA+ cells. The material sequenced was naive CD8+ T cells sorted from blood. Receptors were obtained from a man younger than 35 in good health.

V usage is TRBV7-8 and J usage is TRBJ1-2, with 7 bases aligning to TRBD1. The CDR3 extends over 17 amino acids. Germline V gives CDR1 SGHVS, CDR2 FQNEAQ. Germline trimming cut 5 bases from V and 0 bases from J; bases unmatched to any gene: 12. CDR3: CASSPITGEKSNYGYTF. The CDR3 nucleotides read TGTGCCAGCAGCCCGATAACAGGGGAGAAGTCTAACTATGGCTACACCTTC.

V gene TRBV7-9 combines with J gene TRBJ2-5; no definite D call. Trimming removed 2 bases at V and 0 bases at J, with 13 bases between. The CDR3 is made up of 16 amino acids. Germline-derived CDR1 and CDR2 are SEHNR and FQNEAQ (reference sequence). The DNA for the CDR3 is TGTGCCAGCAGCTTACCAAAGCCTGATTACCAAGAGACCCAGTACTTC. It yields the protein CASSLPKPDYQETQYF.

The chain is built from TRBV19 and TRBJ2-7, with 7 bases identical to TRBD1. The CDR3 is 15 residues long. Trimming cost V 3 bases and J 3 bases; bases outside gene matches: 8. CDR1 is LNHDA, CDR2 SQIVND, per germline (reference sequence). The CDR3 DNA reads TGTGCCAGTAGTATTTCGTGGGACAGCAACTACGAGCAGTACTTC. Its protein is CASSISWDSNYEQYF. The variable domain in full, completed from reference TRBV19 and TRBJ2-7, reads DGGITQSPKYLFRKEGQNVTLSCEQNLNHDAMYWYRQDPGQGLRLIYYSQIVNDFQKGDIAEGYSVSREKKESFPLTVTSAQKNPTAFYLCASSISWDSNYEQYFGPGTRLTVT.

Notes on this clone: Different DNA sequences within this sample yield the same CDR3. V gene TRBV7-9 combines with J gene TRBJ2-5; D is undetermined. Germline CDR1 reads SEHNR; CDR2 reads FQNEAQ (reference sequence). The CDR3 has 14 amino acids. V shed 0 bases and J shed 4 bases, with 9 bases lying between them. The CDR3 DNA sequence: TGTGCCAGCAGCTTAGCGACGGGCGGAGAGACCCAGTACTTC. It translates to CASSLATGGETQYF.

In its sample, this clone was seen a few times. The genes are TRBV19 and TRBJ1-5, with unresolved D. V shed 6 bases and J shed 10 bases, with 16 bases lying between them. Germline V lookup: CDR1 LNHDA, CDR2 SQIVND (reference sequence). CDR3 length equals 13 residues. CDR3 region: CASSSLAGRPQHF. For the CDR3, the DNA is TGTGCCAGTAGCTCGCTGGCAGGTCGCCCCCAGCATTTT.

This chain joins TRBV27 and TRBJ2-4, with 7 bases that match TRBD2. This CDR3 contains 15 residues. From germline, CDR1 is MNHEY and CDR2 SMNVEV (reference sequence). V was clipped by 0 bases and J by 7 bases; unmatched bases: 6. DNA of the CDR3: TGTGCCAGCAGTTTATCAGGAGCGGGATGGAACATTCAGTACTTC. Amino acid sequence: CASSLSGAGWNIQYF.

The gene calls are TRBV27 and TRBJ1-1; a possible D gene is TRBD1 (5 bases). Germline V gene data show CDR1 as MNHEY and CDR2 as SMNVEV (reference sequence). The length of the CDR3 is 15 residues. Trimming shortened V by 0 bases and J by 6 bases, and 14 bases separated the two germline ends. This chain's CDR3 is CASSLSGGGVSEAFF. CDR3 nucleotide sequence: TGTGCCAGCAGTTTATCGGGGGGTGGAGTATCTGAAGCTTTCTTT.

This clone is a singleton in its sample. The chain has TRBV20-1 and TRBJ2-2; possibly TRBD2 for D (5 bases). Per germline, CDR1 DFQATT and CDR2 SNEGSKA (reference sequence). V was shortened by 5 bases and J by 7 bases, with 8 bases between the two germline ends. This CDR3 is built from 11 residues. In DNA, the CDR3 is TGCAGTGCTGGGAGCGGCGGGGAGCTGTTTTTT. Translating gives CSAGSGGELFF.

As for this clone: Germline and junction disagree at one end, which may indicate a read error. The J gene is TRBJ2-2, the V gene TRBV9; D unresolved. This CDR3 contains 13 residues. Germline V gene data show CDR1 as SGDLS and CDR2 as YYNGEE. CDR3 DNA: TGTGCCAGCAGCGTCTTGAACTCCGGGGAGCTGTTTTTT. Residues: CASSVLNSGELFF. Using reference TRBV9 and TRBJ2-2 for the parts outside the CDR3, the full variable domain is DSGVTQTPKHLITATGQRVTLRCSPRSGDLSVYWYQQSLDQGLQFLIQYYNGEERAKGNILERFSAQQFPDLHSELNLSSLELGDSALYFCASSVLNSGELFFGEGSRLTVL.

This rearrangement joins TRBV7-9 to TRBJ2-2, with D tentatively TRBD2 (5 bases). From germline, CDR1 is SEHNR and CDR2 FQNEAQ (reference sequence). CDR3 length equals 16 residues. The ends were cut back, 5 bases at V and 3 bases at J, with 16 bases in the middle. The CDR3 reads CASSLYEGGYTGELFF. The DNA for the CDR3 is TGTGCCAGCAGCCTTTATGAGGGTGGATACACCGGGGAGCTGTTTTTT.

This clone was observed a handful of times. The rearrangement uses TRBV25-1 and TRBJ2-7; the D call may be TRBD1 or TRBD2 (5 bases each). CDR3 size: 14 residues. Germline CDR1 is MGHDK and CDR2 is SYGVNS. V lost 4 bases to trimming and J lost 3 bases, with 13 bases between them. The CDR3 DNA reads TGTGCCAGCAGTGGAAGGGGACGGTTCTACGAGCAGTACTTC. Its translation is CASSGRGRFYEQYF.

The genes are TRBV27 and TRBJ1-2; 7 bases match TRBD1. The CDR3 extends over 16 amino acids. Unmatched junction bases numbered 6, after V lost 0 bases and J lost 2 bases. The V gene's germline CDR1 is MNHEY and CDR2 SMNVEV (reference sequence). The CDR3 nucleotides read TGTGCCAGCAGTTTATCGGCGGGACAGATAAACTATGGCTACACCTTC. Translating it yields CASSLSAGQINYGYTF.

The chain employs TRBV7-8 and TRBJ2-7; D not resolved. The V gene lost 2 bases and the J gene lost 0 bases, with 14 bases spanning the gap. Germline CDR1 is SGHVS and CDR2 is FQNEAQ. This CDR3 spans 16 amino acids. The CDR3 DNA reads TGTGCCAGCAGCTTATTGTCCGGCGCAAGCTCCTACGAGCAGTACTTC. This gives the protein CASSLLSGASSYEQYF.

Comments on this clone: In the same sample, other DNA sequences code for this CDR3. The chain combines TRBV7-2 with TRBJ2-7; 13 nucleotides match TRBD2. Germline CDR1 SGHTA, CDR2 FQGNSA. This CDR3 contains 14 residues. V shed 3 bases and J 4 bases; nucleotides not matched to a gene: 0. CDR3 sequence: CASSLTSGGYEQYF. In DNA form, the CDR3 reads TGTGCCAGCAGCTTGACTAGCGGGGGGTACGAGCAGTACTTC. Looking up the rest from reference TRBV7-2 and TRBJ2-7 gives the full variable domain: GAGVSQSPSNKVTEKGKDVELRCDPISGHTALYWYRQSLGQGLEFLIYFQGNSAPDKSGLPSDRFSAERTGGSVSTLTIQRTQQEDSAVYLCASSLTSGGYEQYFGPGTRLTVT.

This clone was seen a handful of times. The sample holds other DNA sequences that translate to the same CDR3. The chain uses TRBV9 and TRBJ2-7, with D uncertain. In germline, CDR1 is SGDLS, CDR2 YYNGEE. CDR3 size: 12 residues. The V end lost 3 bases, the J end lost 0 bases, and 4 bases lay between the germline ends. Here the CDR3 reads CASSGDSYEQYF. CDR3 bases: TGTGCCAGCAGCGGGGACTCCTACGAGCAGTACTTC.

This clone has a single count. The chain uses TRBV11-2 and TRBJ2-3; 7 positions agree with TRBD2. Germline trimming cut 3 bases from V and 4 bases from J; bases unmatched to any gene: 10. The germline CDR1 and CDR2 sequences are SGHAT and FQNNGV. The CDR3 is 16 amino acids. CDR3 residues: CASSFGTTPRSDTQYF. CDR3 in DNA: TGTGCCAGCAGCTTTGGGACTACCCCACGGTCAGATACGCAGTATTTT.

The chain has TRBV4-3 and TRBJ1-1; no definite D call. The CDR3 spans 12 residues. CDR1 LGHNA and CDR2 YSLEER come from the germline V gene. Trimming removed 1 base from V and 1 base from J, with 1 base in between. CDR3: CASSQGNTEAFF. The CDR3 DNA is TGCGCCAGCAGCCAAGGGAACACTGAAGCTTTCTTT.